The rows below give T cell receptor beta chains drawn from one sample of a study of T cell responses to AZD1222 COVID-19 vaccine. The repertoire was sequenced with immunoSEQ multiplex PCR; TCRdb's copy has only in-frame clones and lacks some. The repertoire includes about 180,000 clones, 80% to 95% of them detected once, and roughly 2% sits in the top ten. The specimen comprised peripheral blood, sampled 28 days after the second AZD1222 dose. These TCRs come from an adult who received the AZD1222 COVID-19 vaccine. Both conserved end residues are part of each CDR3. The D gene is left open where the match is weak. Some rows mark clone size as missing; the rest say once, few, many or name a class of expanded clone.

once,TRBV2,TRBJ2-1,NA,CASSSDTYNEQFF,TGTGCCAGCAGTTCCGACACCTACAATGAGCAGTTCTTC
NA,TRBV6-5,TRBJ1-6,NA,CASSYTWDFNSPLHF,TGTGCCAGCAGTTACACATGGGATTTTAATTCACCCCTCCACTTT
once,TRBV4-1,TRBJ1-1,TRBD1,CASSLGQGNTEAFF,TGCGCCAGCAGCCTCGGACAGGGAAACACTGAAGCTTTCTTT
NA,TRBV3-1/TRBV3-2,TRBJ2-1,TRBD2,CASSHPGASGNNEQFF,TGTGCCAGCAGCCACCCCGGGGCTAGCGGCAACAATGAGCAGTTCTTC
NA,TRBV7-2,TRBJ2-2,NA,CASSPILNTGELFF,TGTGCCAGCAGCCCCATCCTTAACACCGGGGAGCTGTTTTTT
NA,TRBV9,TRBJ1-4,NA,CASSASTGANEKLFF,TGTGCCAGCAGCGCGTCCACGGGGGCTAATGAAAAACTGTTTTTT
NA,TRBV4-3,TRBJ1-1,TRBD1,CASSQGQGSTEAFF,TGCGCCAGCAGCCAAGGACAGGGATCCACTGAAGCTTTCTTT
NA,TRBV6-6,TRBJ2-3,TRBD2,CASSPTLGLADEVDTQYF,TGTGCCAGCAGTCCCACCCTTGGACTAGCGGACGAGGTTGATACGCAGTATTTT
NA,TRBV5-5,TRBJ2-7,TRBD2,CASSLALAGYYEQYF,TGTGCCAGCAGCTTGGCCCTAGCGGGGTACTACGAGCAGTACTTC
NA,TRBV28,TRBJ1-6,NA,CASSLGNSPLHF,TGTGCCAGCAGTTTGGGTAATTCACCCCTCCACTTT
NA,TRBV4-2,TRBJ2-5,TRBD2,CASSQDAPRGTSGEETQYF,TGTGCCAGCAGCCAAGATGCGCCTAGGGGGACTAGCGGGGAAGAGACCCAGTACTTC
NA,TRBV12-3/TRBV12-4,TRBJ1-2,NA,CASSSRAGGGYTF,TGTGCCAGCAGTTCAAGGGCGGGGGGTGGATACACCTTC
once,TRBV4-2,TRBJ2-1,NA,CASSHFWNRDRSYNEQFF,TGTGCCAGCAGCCATTTTTGGAACCGGGACCGCTCCTACAATGAGCAGTTCTTC
NA,TRBV6-5,TRBJ2-7,TRBD2,CASSYSGGVGNEQYF,TGTGCCAGCAGTTACTCTGGGGGGGTTGGGAACGAGCAGTACTTC
NA,TRBV13,TRBJ1-1,NA,CASSLWYLGKNTEAFF,TGTGCCAGCAGCTTATGGTACCTGGGAAAAAACACTGAAGCTTTCTTT
NA,TRBV6-2/TRBV6-3,TRBJ2-7,NA,CASSYRGLNYEQYF,TGTGCCAGCAGTTACCGTGGGCTCAACTACGAGCAGTACTTC
NA,TRBV5-1,TRBJ1-1,NA,CASSFGGPEAFF,TGCGCCAGCAGCTTTGGGGGTCCTGAAGCTTTCTTT
NA,TRBV18,TRBJ1-2,TRBD1,CASSQQGDGYGYTF,TGTGCCAGCTCACAACAGGGGGACGGCTATGGCTACACCTTC
NA,TRBV27,TRBJ2-1,TRBD2,CASIAGRSYNEQFF,TGTGCCAGCATAGCGGGCCGCTCCTACAATGAGCAGTTCTTC
NA,TRBV29-1,TRBJ2-3,TRBD2,CSVEGLVTDTQYF,TGCAGCGTGGAGGGACTAGTCACAGATACGCAGTATTTT
NA,TRBV12-2,TRBJ2-1,NA,CASRLAHGQGSYNEQFF,TGTGCAAGTCGCTTAGCGCATGGGCAAGGGTCTTACAATGAGCAGTTCTTC
NA,TRBV6-5,TRBJ1-6,NA,CASSYTGSPLHF,TGTGCCAGCAGTTACACGGGGTCACCCCTCCACTTT
once,TRBV12-3/TRBV12-4,TRBJ2-3,NA,CASTRGITDTQYF,TGTGCCAGTACACGGGGGATCACAGATACGCAGTATTTT
NA,TRBV28,TRBJ1-2,TRBD1,CASSFRTGNNYGYTF,TGTGCCAGCAGTTTTCGGACAGGGAATAACTATGGCTACACCTTC
NA,TRBV30,TRBJ1-1,TRBD1,CAWDRVINTEAFF,TGTGCCTGGGACAGGGTCATCAACACTGAAGCTTTCTTT
NA,TRBV5-1,TRBJ2-2,NA,CASSPDGGFTTGELFF,TGCGCCAGCAGCCCCGACGGGGGTTTTACCACCGGGGAGCTGTTTTTT
NA,TRBV19,TRBJ2-6,NA,CASSTTLSGANVLTF,TGTGCCAGTAGTACGACCCTATCTGGGGCCAACGTCCTGACTTTC
NA,TRBV12-3/TRBV12-4,TRBJ1-1,NA,CASSSYMNTEAFF,TGTGCCAGCAGTTCCTATATGAACACTGAAGCTTTCTTT
NA,TRBV12-3/TRBV12-4,TRBJ1-5,NA,CASSYGGRQPQHF,TGTGCCAGCAGTTATGGGGGGCGTCAGCCCCAGCATTTT